Listed below are T cell receptor beta chains from one sample, sequenced in a study of vaccination and CD4 T cells after COVID-19. No antigens are known for them. From the PCR reads, TCRdb called clonotypes with MiXCR, one entry per CDR3 protein. This sample has approximately 10,000 distinct CDR3 sequences; around two fifths occur once, and the top ten carry about an eighth. The source material was CD4+ T cells from blood, cultured in vitro. These receptors came from a human donor in good health. Each CDR3 is given with its conserved first and last residue. A clone size is listed for some rows: how often the clone was seen (once, few, many), or a class if it is expanded.

abundance	v_gene	j_gene	CDR3aa
.	TRBV7-6	TRBJ2-7	CASSSGQGNVYEQYF
.	TRBV18	TRBJ2-1	CASSPLSGGNEQFF
.	TRBV2	TRBJ2-7	CASSDWGSRGSYEQYF
few	TRBV20-1	TRBJ2-3	CSAELAGGYDTQYF
few	TRBV5-1	TRBJ2-5	CASTRWVGTEETQYF
.	TRBV6-2/TRBV6-3	TRBJ1-5	CASSYKGGRGNQPQHF
.	TRBV30	TRBJ1-2	CAWSHETGGYGYTF
.	TRBV10-3	TRBJ2-7	CAISESRVLSPYEQYF
.	TRBV30	TRBJ1-1	CAAQGYTEAFF
.	TRBV7-7	TRBJ2-3	CASSSGLAGAGDTQYF
few	TRBV24-1	TRBJ1-5	CATSEDPRRGNSNQPQHF
few	TRBV20-1	TRBJ2-5	CSASTGTQETQYF
.	TRBV5-1	TRBJ1-1	CASSSTGGRDTEAFF
medium-sized	TRBV15	TRBJ1-2	CATSGRDRASGYTF
.	TRBV6-1	TRBJ2-2	CASKEQGANTGELFF
medium-sized	TRBV6-1	TRBJ1-6	CASQRDRHSPLHF
few	TRBV7-9	TRBJ2-3	CASSLAGGRRADTQYF
few	TRBV20-1	TRBJ2-3	CSAGTSGRGDTQYF
few	TRBV7-9	TRBJ1-2	CASSPLGAGEVHGYTF
few	TRBV24-1	TRBJ2-1	CATSEPGAPAYNEQFF
.	TRBV7-7	TRBJ2-5	CASSLGTSGRETQYF
.	TRBV5-1	TRBJ1-3	CASRPDDRGNTIYF
.	TRBV5-4	TRBJ1-2	CASSSWDRVENYGYTF
.	TRBV7-3	TRBJ1-6	CASSLALNSPLHF
.	TRBV28	TRBJ2-7	CASSFPNHADSAYEQYF
.	TRBV7-9	TRBJ2-2	CASSLGLDTGELFF
few	TRBV6-1	TRBJ2-7	CASSEGTTYEQYF
.	TRBV18	TRBJ2-7	CASSAVAYEQYF
.	TRBV5-1	TRBJ1-2	CASSNEPGQGNYGYTF
.	TRBV27	TRBJ2-7	CASSPAGLAENYEQYF
few	TRBV6-1	TRBJ1-6	CASRDGSSYNSPLHF
.	TRBV27	TRBJ2-3	CASSLLATGASTDTQYF
few	TRBV19	TRBJ2-5	CASSIAGVPETQYF
medium-sized	TRBV7-2	TRBJ1-2	CASSLAHRASGGYTF
.	TRBV10-3	TRBJ2-7	CAIRDRLAGGRMYEQYF
.	TRBV5-8	TRBJ2-5	CASSPKGRSRGETQYF
few	TRBV20-1	TRBJ2-2	CSAFLAGDSNTGELFF
.	TRBV27	TRBJ2-1	CASSLGLDPPNEQFF
.	TRBV6-2/TRBV6-3	TRBJ2-2	CASRLAGVRTGELFF
.	TRBV7-2	TRBJ2-5	CASSKGTGGETQYF
.	TRBV7-6	TRBJ2-1	CASSLGLVNEQFF
.	TRBV6-1	TRBJ2-7	CASSATVTYEQYF
.	TRBV20-1	TRBJ2-3	CSEWRSDTQYF
.	TRBV28	TRBJ1-3	CASKKRDNPGNTIYF
.	TRBV12-3/TRBV12-4	TRBJ2-7	CASTLRPRGSPYEQYF
.	TRBV5-8	TRBJ2-1	CASSSGPRSYNEQFF
.	TRBV20-1	TRBJ1-2	CSASTGNYGYTF
.	TRBV28	TRBJ1-6	CASSSDRAGASPLHF
.	TRBV20-1	TRBJ2-7	CSAWDYNYEQYF
few	TRBV20-1	TRBJ2-5	CSAGTSGQETQYF
.	TRBV20-1	TRBJ2-5	CSASSVGIGTQYF
few	TRBV2	TRBJ1-2	CATSAGYGYTF
.	TRBV15	TRBJ2-7	CATSTAGKRAGEQYF